This is a list of T cell receptor beta chains from one sample in a study of cytomegalovirus exposure and HLA in healthy donors. Sequencing used immunoSEQ multiplex PCR; TCRdb keeps in-frame clones, though not all of them. Of 65,000 to 80,000 clones listed, almost 80% were seen once; the top ten hold 22%. Sample: PBMCs. These receptor sequences come from a middle-aged woman in good health and CMV-seropositive. CDR3s include the opening cysteine and the closing phenylalanine or tryptophan. D genes are given only for firm matches. Rows give clone size only sometimes, using once, few, many, or a class for an expanded clone.

j_call: TRBJ2-7; d_call: TRBD2; clone_size: few; v_call: TRBV7-2; cdr3_aa: CASSLGRVEEQYF; cdr3_nt: TGTGCCAGCAGCCTCGGGAGGGTTGAGGAGCAGTACTTC
j_call: TRBJ2-1; d_call: NA; clone_size: NA; v_call: TRBV6-5; cdr3_aa: CASSWQPSSHEQFF; cdr3_nt: TGTGCCAGCAGTTGGCAGCCTAGCTCCCATGAGCAGTTCTTC
j_call: TRBJ2-7; d_call: TRBD1; clone_size: NA; v_call: TRBV7-2; cdr3_aa: CASSERTGTSYEQYF; cdr3_nt: TGTGCCAGCAGCGAAAGGACAGGGACGTCCTACGAGCAGTACTTC
j_call: TRBJ2-5; d_call: NA; clone_size: NA; v_call: TRBV7-9; cdr3_aa: CASSLPGQETQYF; cdr3_nt: TGTGCCAGCAGCTTACCGGGGCAAGAGACCCAGTACTTC
j_call: TRBJ1-4; d_call: TRBD1; clone_size: few; v_call: TRBV29-1; cdr3_aa: CSVARQGGFLFF; cdr3_nt: TGCAGCGTGGCCAGACAGGGGGGGTTTTTGTTTTTT
j_call: TRBJ1-5; d_call: TRBD1; clone_size: few; v_call: TRBV7-6; cdr3_aa: CASSWTGVANQPQHF; cdr3_nt: TGTGCCAGCAGCTGGACAGGGGTGGCAAATCAGCCCCAGCATTTT
j_call: TRBJ2-1; d_call: TRBD2; clone_size: NA; v_call: TRBV7-9; cdr3_aa: CASSSTSSGGPYNEQFF; cdr3_nt: TGTGCCAGCAGCTCAACGTCTAGCGGGGGGCCCTACAATGAGCAGTTCTTC
j_call: TRBJ2-1; d_call: TRBD1; clone_size: NA; v_call: TRBV14; cdr3_aa: CASRKRTGGNEQFF; cdr3_nt: TGTGCCAGCAGGAAGAGAACAGGGGGCAATGAGCAGTTCTTC
j_call: TRBJ1-2; d_call: TRBD1; clone_size: NA; v_call: TRBV6-4; cdr3_aa: CASSPDRTGGRGYTF; cdr3_nt: TGTGCCAGCAGTCCAGACCGGACAGGGGGCCGCGGCTACACCTTC
j_call: TRBJ2-7; d_call: TRBD2; clone_size: NA; v_call: TRBV29-1; cdr3_aa: CSVEEWLAGEQYF; cdr3_nt: TGCAGCGTTGAAGAGTGGCTAGCGGGGGAGCAGTACTTC
j_call: TRBJ2-2; d_call: NA; clone_size: few; v_call: TRBV6-5; cdr3_aa: CASSLLAFSGELFF; cdr3_nt: TGTGCCAGCAGCCTACTAGCCTTCTCCGGGGAGCTGTTTTTT
j_call: TRBJ2-1; d_call: NA; clone_size: NA; v_call: TRBV7-8; cdr3_aa: CASSSKRYEQFF; cdr3_nt: TGTGCCAGCAGCTCGAAGCGGTATGAGCAGTTCTTC
j_call: TRBJ2-3; d_call: TRBD1; clone_size: NA; v_call: TRBV5-1; cdr3_aa: CASSLEIRQGVGRTDTQYF; cdr3_nt: TGCGCCAGCAGCTTGGAAATACGACAGGGAGTAGGCAGGACAGATACGCAGTATTTT
j_call: TRBJ2-5; d_call: NA; clone_size: NA; v_call: TRBV7-2; cdr3_aa: CASSLDHWGPGHRQETQYF; cdr3_nt: TGTGCCAGCAGCTTAGATCATTGGGGGCCGGGACACCGCCAAGAGACCCAGTACTTC
j_call: TRBJ1-5; d_call: TRBD1; clone_size: NA; v_call: TRBV18; cdr3_aa: CASSPSPGQQNQPQHF; cdr3_nt: TGTGCCAGCTCACCCTCCCCGGGACAGCAAAATCAGCCCCAGCATTTT
j_call: TRBJ1-5; d_call: TRBD1; clone_size: NA; v_call: TRBV28; cdr3_aa: CASANRGPVSQPQHF; cdr3_nt: TGTGCCAGCGCTAACAGGGGGCCGGTTAGTCAGCCCCAGCATTTT
j_call: TRBJ1-1; d_call: TRBD1; clone_size: NA; v_call: TRBV29-1; cdr3_aa: CSVEVDRGITEAFF; cdr3_nt: TGCAGCGTTGAAGTGGACAGGGGGATTACTGAAGCCTTCTTT
j_call: TRBJ2-7; d_call: TRBD1; clone_size: few; v_call: TRBV30; cdr3_aa: CAWNSGGSHEQYF; cdr3_nt: TGTGCCTGGAACTCAGGGGGCTCTCACGAGCAGTACTTC
j_call: TRBJ1-5; d_call: TRBD1; clone_size: NA; v_call: TRBV18; cdr3_aa: CASSPGQGNQPQHF; cdr3_nt: TGTGCCAGCTCACCCGGACAGGGCAATCAGCCCCAGCATTTT
j_call: TRBJ2-3; d_call: NA; clone_size: NA; v_call: TRBV5-1; cdr3_aa: CASSSRVADTQYF; cdr3_nt: TGCGCCAGCAGCTCCAGGGTGGCGGATACGCAGTATTTT
j_call: TRBJ2-3; d_call: TRBD2; clone_size: NA; v_call: TRBV7-3; cdr3_aa: CASSPSGTSGAEDTQYF; cdr3_nt: TGTGCCAGCAGCCCCTCCGGGACTAGCGGGGCGGAAGATACGCAGTATTTT
j_call: TRBJ2-7; d_call: NA; clone_size: NA; v_call: TRBV2; cdr3_aa: CASRKQGPTYEQYF; cdr3_nt: TGTGCCAGCAGGAAACAGGGCCCAACCTACGAGCAGTACTTC
j_call: TRBJ1-2; d_call: TRBD1; clone_size: NA; v_call: TRBV6-5; cdr3_aa: CASFYLGQGGGYTF; cdr3_nt: TGTGCCAGCTTCTACTTAGGACAGGGTGGGGGCTACACCTTC
j_call: TRBJ2-1; d_call: NA; clone_size: few; v_call: TRBV7-9; cdr3_aa: CASSLQRHEQFF; cdr3_nt: TGTGCCAGCAGCCTCCAGAGGCATGAGCAGTTCTTC
j_call: TRBJ2-1; d_call: TRBD2; clone_size: few; v_call: TRBV2; cdr3_aa: CASTPGTTINEQFF; cdr3_nt: TGTGCCAGCACCCCCGGGACTACCATCAATGAGCAGTTCTTC
j_call: TRBJ1-1; d_call: NA; clone_size: NA; v_call: TRBV6-1; cdr3_aa: CASSEAGRRGAFF; cdr3_nt: TGTGCCAGCAGTGAAGCCGGCCGAAGGGGAGCTTTCTTT
j_call: TRBJ2-7; d_call: NA; clone_size: NA; v_call: TRBV1; cdr3_aa: CTSSLLAGPYEQYF; cdr3_nt: TGCACCAGCAGCCTTCTAGCGGGGCCCTACGAGCAGTACTTC
j_call: TRBJ2-7; d_call: NA; clone_size: NA; v_call: TRBV6-1; cdr3_aa: CASSDRSLVLSEQYF; cdr3_nt: TGTGCCAGCAGTGACCGGAGCCTAGTCCTGTCCGAGCAGTACTTC
j_call: TRBJ1-3; d_call: TRBD1; clone_size: NA; v_call: TRBV30; cdr3_aa: CAWSVRGAGNTIYF; cdr3_nt: TGTGCCTGGAGTGTCAGGGGGGCTGGAAACACCATATATTTT
j_call: TRBJ2-5; d_call: NA; clone_size: NA; v_call: TRBV29-1; cdr3_aa: CSVEASQGQETQYF; cdr3_nt: TGCAGCGTTGAGGCCAGTCAGGGCCAAGAGACCCAGTACTTC
j_call: TRBJ2-2; d_call: TRBD1; clone_size: NA; v_call: TRBV6-5; cdr3_aa: CASRGQGNTGELFF; cdr3_nt: TGTGCCAGCAGGGGACAGGGGAACACCGGGGAGCTGTTTTTT
j_call: TRBJ2-5; d_call: NA; clone_size: NA; v_call: TRBV5-1; cdr3_aa: CASSLGGGETQYF; cdr3_nt: TGCGCCAGCAGCTTGGGGGGAGGAGAGACCCAGTACTTC
j_call: TRBJ2-7; d_call: TRBD2; clone_size: once; v_call: TRBV7-2; cdr3_aa: CASSGSSGPSSYEQYF; cdr3_nt: TGTGCCAGCAGCGGGTCTAGCGGTCCTAGCTCCTACGAGCAGTACTTC
j_call: TRBJ1-1; d_call: NA; clone_size: NA; v_call: TRBV4-2; cdr3_aa: CASSQMGGGLGSGAEAFF; cdr3_nt: TGTGCCAGCAGCCAAATGGGGGGAGGCCTTGGGTCTGGGGCTGAAGCTTTCTTT
j_call: TRBJ2-5; d_call: TRBD1; clone_size: NA; v_call: TRBV5-1; cdr3_aa: CASSFHQGEETQYF; cdr3_nt: TGCGCCAGCAGCTTTCACCAGGGGGAGGAGACCCAGTACTTC
j_call: TRBJ1-1; d_call: NA; clone_size: once; v_call: TRBV7-6; cdr3_aa: CASSLDFGNTEAFF; cdr3_nt: TGTGCCAGCAGCTTAGATTTCGGGAACACTGAAGCTTTCTTT
j_call: TRBJ2-7; d_call: TRBD2; clone_size: NA; v_call: TRBV7-8; cdr3_aa: CASSPRTSGVRMDYEQYF; cdr3_nt: TGTGCCAGCAGCCCAAGGACTAGCGGGGTGCGCATGGACTACGAGCAGTACTTC
j_call: TRBJ2-5; d_call: TRBD2; clone_size: NA; v_call: TRBV29-1; cdr3_aa: CSVETSGRAGETQYF; cdr3_nt: TGCAGCGTTGAGACTAGCGGGAGGGCTGGCGAGACCCAGTACTTC
j_call: TRBJ1-5; d_call: TRBD1; clone_size: NA; v_call: TRBV2; cdr3_aa: CASRPKTGGDSNQPQHF; cdr3_nt: TGTGCCAGCAGGCCCAAGACAGGGGGTGACAGCAATCAGCCCCAGCATTTT